These 32 T cell receptor beta chains were sequenced from one sample in a study of T cell repertoires in cytomegalovirus infection. TCRdb reprocessed the reads via MiXCR and lists one record per CDR3 protein. This sample carries 250,000 to 300,000 distinct CDR3 sequences, about 15% of them seen once, and the ten largest clones take about half. Sequencing was done on a sample of CD8+ T cells from PBMCs. The receptors were gathered from a human donor in good health (CMV status not recorded). Some clones in this sample may be carry-over from other donors' samples.

This chain connects TRBV18 to TRBJ1-1; 7 bases match TRBD1. Trimming took 2 bases from V and 5 from J; bases not matched to a gene: 5. The CDR3 loop spans 14 amino acids. Germline V gene lookup returns CDR1 KGHSH and CDR2 LQKENI. CDR3: CASSPTGDRTEAFF. DNA of the CDR3: TGTGCCAGCTCACCAACAGGGGATCGGACTGAAGCTTTCTTT.

This clonotype showed up many times. The chain uses TRBV12-3 or TRBV12-4 and TRBJ2-1; TRBD1 matches at 7 bases. The V gene end was trimmed by 4 bases and the J gene end by 3 bases; junction bases not matched to a gene: 0. This CDR3 is 13 amino acids long. CDR3 residues: CASSSGGYNEQFF. DNA of the CDR3: TGTGCCAGCAGTTCAGGGGGCTACAATGAGCAGTTCTTC.

This clonotype was recorded many times. This chain connects TRBV6-1 to TRBJ1-1; 7 bases align to TRBD1. Germline V gene data show CDR1 as MNHNS and CDR2 as SASEGT. The CDR3 runs 15 residues. Unmatched junction bases numbered 13, after V lost 6 bases and J lost 6 bases. The CDR3 sequence is CASRIRQGGRPEAFF. CDR3 sequence (DNA): TGTGCCAGCAGAATCCGACAGGGAGGTCGGCCTGAAGCTTTCTTT.

This clonotype was recorded a few times. CDR3 loop: CASSLAVTSGGSSSYNEQFF. CDR3 DNA sequence: TGTGCCAGCAGCTTAGCGGTCACTAGCGGGGGGTCAAGCTCCTACAATGAGCAGTTCTTC. The V and J genes are TRBV7-6 and TRBJ2-1, with TRBD2 matching over 12 bases. This CDR3 spans 20 amino acids. The V gene end was trimmed by 0 bases and the J gene end by 0 bases; junction bases not matched to a gene: 9. Germline V gene data show CDR1 as SGHVS and CDR2 as FNYEAQ.

This clonotype turned up a few times. The J gene is TRBJ2-1, the V gene TRBV2; no clear D gene. V was pared by 2 bases and J by 4 bases, with 12 bases between. This CDR3 region has 15 residues. Germline assignment: CDR1 SNHLY and CDR2 FYNNEI. CDR3 residues: CASSEKSQFYNEQFF. CDR3 bases: TGTGCCAGCAGTGAAAAGTCGCAGTTTTACAATGAGCAGTTCTTC. The full variable domain, in which reference TRBV2 and TRBJ2-1 provide the parts outside the CDR3, is EPEVTQTPSHQVTQMGQEVILRCVPISNHLYFYWYRQILGQKVEFLVSFYNNEISEKSEIFDDQFSVERPDGSNFTLKIRSTKLEDSAMYFCASSEKSQFYNEQFFGPGTRLTVL.

This clonotype appeared a few times. The V and J genes are TRBV28 and TRBJ1-3, with unresolved D. CDR3 size: 11 residues. Germline V gene lookup returns CDR1 MDHEN and CDR2 SYDVKM. V lost 8 bases to trimming and J lost 4 bases, with 6 bases between them. The CDR3 DNA is TGTGCCAGCCAAATAGGAAACACCATATATTTT. This gives the protein CASQIGNTIYF.

V is TRBV6-2 or TRBV6-3 and J is TRBJ2-1, with a possible D match to TRBD2 (7 bases). Trimming took 2 bases from V and 4 from J, leaving 12 bases between them. Germline CDR1 MNHEY, CDR2 SVGEGT. CDR3 length: 15 amino acids. CDR3 DNA: TGTGCCAGCAGTTACGGGGGAGGGGGTTACAATGAGCAGTTCTTC. This gives the protein CASSYGGGGYNEQFF.

This clonotype was seen many times. The gene calls are TRBV7-2 and TRBJ1-6, with D unclear. The CDR3 has 17 amino acids. With 5 bases removed from V and 13 bases from J, the gap between germline ends came to 27 bases. Looked up from germline, CDR1 is SGHTA and CDR2 is FQGNSA. CDR3 sequence reads: CASSIDQSTGPFFPLHF. CDR3 DNA sequence: TGTGCCAGCAGCATAGATCAATCAACCGGGCCCTTTTTTCCCCTCCACTTT.

This clonotype was observed a few times. The V and J genes are TRBV4-2 and TRBJ2-1, with no clear D. CDR3 size: 15 residues. V lost 0 bases to trimming and J lost 3 bases, with 9 bases between them. Germline V CDR1 and CDR2: LGHNA, YNFKEQ. The CDR3 nucleotides are TGTGCCAGCAGCCAAGAACAGACCCGCTACAATGAGCAGTTCTTC. Translating gives CASSQEQTRYNEQFF.

The chain links TRBV14 to TRBJ2-7; 8 bases map to TRBD1. CDR3 length: 17 residues. V lost 2 bases, J lost 5 bases, and 14 bases stayed unmatched. Per the germline V gene, CDR1 is SGHDN and CDR2 is FVKESK. CDR3 loop: CASSQRDRPPTLDEQYF. The CDR3, as DNA: TGTGCCAGCAGCCAACGGGACAGGCCCCCGACTTTGGACGAGCAGTACTTC.

The chain links TRBV5-6 to TRBJ2-7; D remains ambiguous. Per the germline V gene, CDR1 is SGHDT and CDR2 is YYEEEE. V was shortened by 4 bases and J by 6 bases, with 8 bases between the two germline ends. The CDR3 extends over 11 amino acids. DNA for the CDR3: TGTGCCAGCAGCAGCAGCCTCGAGCAGTACTTC. Protein sequence: CASSSSLEQYF.

This chain uses TRBV28 with TRBJ2-5; TRBD1 or TRBD2 may be the D gene (5 bases each). From germline, CDR1 is MDHEN and CDR2 SYDVKM. Trimming took off 8 bases at V and 9 bases at J, with 16 bases between the two ends. The CDR3 has 12 residues. CDR3 amino acids: CASGASGTPQYF. CDR3 in DNA: TGTGCCAGCGGGGCCAGTGGGACGCCCCAGTACTTC. Full variable domain (rest looked up from reference TRBV28 and TRBJ2-5): DVKVTQSSRYLVKRTGEKVFLECVQDMDHENMFWYRQDPGLGLRLIYFSYDVKMKEKGDIPEGYSVSREKKERFSLILESASTNQTSMYLCASGASGTPQYFGPGTRLLVL.

In its sample, this clonotype was seen a few times. The chain carries TRBV6-1 and TRBJ1-5, with D possibly matching TRBD1 (6 bases). V gave up 1 base and J gave up 5 bases, with 12 bases separating them. The CDR3 totals 15 residues. CDR1 and CDR2 from the germline V gene are MNHNS and SASEGT. The CDR3 protein is CASSEGSGGYQPQHF. The CDR3 DNA is TGTGCCAGCAGTGAAGGGTCTGGGGGCTATCAGCCCCAGCATTTT.

This clonotype was seen a handful of times. The chain recombines TRBV6-2 or TRBV6-3 with TRBJ1-2, with D uncertain. This CDR3 comprises 17 residues. Germline CDR1 MNHEY, CDR2 SVGEGT. V lost 7 bases to trimming and J lost 2 bases, with 23 bases between them. CDR3 sequence: CASNWTPGQNWNYGYTF. As DNA, the CDR3 is TGTGCCAGCAATTGGACCCCGGGCCAAAATTGGAACTATGGCTACACCTTC.

The chain links TRBV5-1 to TRBJ2-5; D gene uncertain. In germline, CDR1 is SGHRS, CDR2 YFSETQ. The CDR3 has 14 amino acids. Trimming took off 4 bases at V and 2 bases at J, with 12 bases between the two ends. CDR3 amino acids: CASSPQESQETQYF. The CDR3 DNA follows: TGCGCCAGCAGCCCTCAGGAGAGTCAAGAGACCCAGTACTTC. The entire variable domain, with the rest obtained from reference TRBV5-1 and TRBJ2-5, is as follows: KAGVTQTPRYLIKTRGQQVTLSCSPISGHRSVSWYQQTPGQGLQFLFEYFSETQRNKGNFPGRFSGRQFSNSRSEMNVSTLELGDSALYLCASSPQESQETQYFGPGTRLLVL.

In its sample, this clonotype was seen many times. CDR3 coding DNA: TGTGCCATCAGTGAGTCACAGGTGATGAACACTGAAGCTTTCTTT. This gives the protein CAISESQVMNTEAFF. This rearrangement joins TRBV10-3 to TRBJ1-1, with TRBD1 as a possible D gene (5 bases). V shed 0 bases and J shed 0 bases, with 8 bases lying between them. This CDR3 contains 15 residues. The germline V gene has CDR1 ENHRY and CDR2 SYGVKD.

The chain links TRBV6-4 to TRBJ2-3, with 10 nucleotides matching TRBD2. V lost 5 bases and J lost 2; bases outside the gene matches: 7. The germline V gene has CDR1 MRHNA and CDR2 SNTAGT. This CDR3 is 16 amino acids long. CDR3 nucleotide sequence: TGTGCCAGCAGTTCAAGCGGGGGGGGGAACACAGATACGCAGTATTTT. Its protein is CASSSSGGGNTDTQYF.

The chain is built from TRBV19 and TRBJ2-7, with TRBD1 matching over 7 bases. Germline loops: CDR1 LNHDA, CDR2 SQIVND (reference sequence). The CDR3 sequence is 16 residues long. Trimming at V came to 5 bases and at J to 6 bases, leaving 16 bases not matched to a gene. The CDR3 region has the DNA TGTGCCAGTAGTCGAAGGACAGGATACAAACAAACCGAGCAGTACTTC. Residues: CASSRRTGYKQTEQYF.

Comments on this clonotype: Being one base from a much bigger clone, this may be a read error. This sequence joins TRBV7-7 and TRBJ2-1, with 7 bases matching TRBD2. Germline lookup yields CDR1 SSHAT and CDR2 FNYEAQ (reference sequence). The CDR3 consists of 17 residues. In DNA, the CDR3 is TGTGCTAGCAGCTTAGGGCCAGCGGGACTAACGAACAATGAGCAGTTCTTC. This encodes CASSLGPAGLTNNEQFF.

This clonotype was seen ten or more times. The J gene is TRBJ1-6, the V gene TRBV20-1; maybe TRBD1 (6 bases). The germline V gene has CDR1 DFQATT and CDR2 SNEGSKA (reference sequence). Trimming shortened V by 7 bases and J by 14 bases, and 21 bases separated the two germline ends. This CDR3 has 13 residues. The CDR3: CSVRQARLGSLHF. In DNA form, the CDR3 reads TGCAGTGTTCGACAGGCCCGATTGGGATCCCTCCACTTT.

The sample holds a few counts of this clonotype. CDR3 nucleotide sequence: TGTGCCAGCAGCTTAGGTTGGGAGACCGGGGAGCTGTTTTTT. Protein sequence: CASSLGWETGELFF. The gene calls are TRBV11-3 and TRBJ2-2; D is possibly TRBD2 (5 bases). V was pared by 1 base and J by 5 bases, with 8 bases between. Germline values: CDR1 SGHNT, CDR2 YENEEA. This CDR3 has 14 amino acids.

This clonotype was seen more than once but under ten times. The gene calls are TRBV7-2 and TRBJ2-3; TRBD1 or TRBD2 may be the D gene (5 bases each). This CDR3 region has 13 residues. With 5 bases removed from V and 4 bases from J, the gap between germline ends came to 10 bases. The germline V gene encodes CDR1 SGHTA and CDR2 FQGNSA. The CDR3 is CASSGGGPDTQYF. CDR3 DNA: TGTGCCAGCAGCGGGGGTGGGCCAGATACGCAGTATTTT. Full variable domain (rest looked up from reference TRBV7-2 and TRBJ2-3): GAGVSQSPSNKVTEKGKDVELRCDPISGHTALYWYRQSLGQGLEFLIYFQGNSAPDKSGLPSDRFSAERTGGSVSTLTIQRTQQEDSAVYLCASSGGGPDTQYFGPGTRLTVL.

The chain joins TRBV11-3 to TRBJ2-3; 8 bases are shared with TRBD1. The CDR3 loop spans 15 amino acids. With V trimmed by 8 bases and J by 0 bases, 7 bases remained unmatched. Germline V lookup: CDR1 SGHNT, CDR2 YENEEA. CDR3: CASARGQTSTDTQYF. In DNA form, the CDR3 reads TGTGCCAGCGCCAGGGGGCAGACCAGCACAGATACGCAGTATTTT.

The chain combines TRBV5-6 with TRBJ2-7, with D tentatively TRBD2 (5 bases). Germline CDR1 and CDR2: SGHDT and YYEEEE. The CDR3 extends over 12 amino acids. Trimming shortened V by 3 bases and J by 3 bases, and 7 bases separated the two germline ends. Written as DNA, the CDR3 is TGTGCCAGCAGCTCCGAGGGCTACGAGCAGTACTTC. This sequence encodes CASSSEGYEQYF.

As to this clonotype: It may be a read error: a sequence one base away is much more abundant. The CDR3: CASSRGQGVVSGYTF. The CDR3 DNA is TGTGCCAGCAGCCGAGGACAGGGAGTGGTTAGTGGCTACACCTTC. The V and J genes are TRBV7-3 and TRBJ1-2; 8 nucleotides agree with TRBD1. V was clipped by 5 bases and J by 7 bases; unmatched bases: 12. This CDR3 region has 15 residues. CDR1 and CDR2 from the germline V gene are SGHTA and FQGTGA.

The rearrangement uses TRBV20-1 and TRBJ2-7; 13 bases agree with TRBD2. The CDR3 runs to 16 residues. The V segment lost 2 bases and the J segment 3 bases; nucleotides outside the gene matches: 7. Germline V gene sequence: CDR1 DFQATT, CDR2 SNEGSKA (reference sequence). As DNA, the CDR3 is TGCAGTGCTAGAAAGACTAGCGGGGGGCATATCTACGAGCAGTACTTC. Translation gives CSARKTSGGHIYEQYF.

CDR3 nucleotides: TGTGCCAGTAGTATAGATCGCCGGGGGGCCTCCTACAATGAGCAGTTCTTC. It yields the protein CASSIDRRGASYNEQFF. The chain uses TRBV19 and TRBJ2-1; tentatively, D is TRBD2 (7 bases). Germline assignment: CDR1 LNHDA and CDR2 SQIVND (reference sequence). Trimming removed 0 bases from V and 0 bases from J, with 12 bases in between. This CDR3 comprises 17 residues.

The chain has TRBV20-1 and TRBJ1-5; 7 nucleotides line up with TRBD1. Germline trimming cut 6 bases from V and 5 bases from J; bases unmatched to any gene: 4. The CDR3 spans 12 residues. Germline values: CDR1 DFQATT, CDR2 SNEGSKA (reference sequence). The CDR3 coding sequence is TGCAGTGCAAGACAGGGATATCAGCCCCAGCATTTT. It encodes CSARQGYQPQHF.

This clonotype was recorded at least ten times. The V gene is TRBV14, the J gene TRBJ2-7, with D perhaps TRBD1 (5 bases). This CDR3 comprises 15 residues. Germline V CDR1 and CDR2: SGHDN, FVKESK. V dropped 0 bases and J dropped 5 bases, with 14 bases sitting between them. The CDR3 reads CASSQEVAGIDEQYF. As DNA, the CDR3 is TGTGCCAGCAGCCAAGAGGTTGCAGGGATCGACGAGCAGTACTTC.

This clonotype was detected many times. The chain is built from TRBV7-9 and TRBJ1-4, with TRBD1 identical over 7 bases. Trimming took 4 bases from V and 4 from J; bases not matched to a gene: 6. The CDR3 consists of 15 residues. Germline V gene data show CDR1 as SEHNR and CDR2 as FQNEAQ (reference sequence). DNA for the CDR3: TGTGCCAGCAGCTCAGAGGACAGGATTAATGAAAAACTGTTTTTT. Its translation: CASSSEDRINEKLFF.

The chain joins TRBV12-3 or TRBV12-4 to TRBJ1-3; no definite D call. CDR3 length: 15 amino acids. V gave up 7 bases and J gave up 5 bases, with 18 bases separating them. The CDR3 nucleotides are TGTGCCAGCATGCTAGGCACGAATATGCGAAACACCATATATTTT. Translation: CASMLGTNMRNTIYF.

The genes are TRBV18 and TRBJ2-2; no clear D gene. Germline loops: CDR1 KGHSH, CDR2 LQKENI. The CDR3 sequence is 18 residues long. V was cut by 2 bases and J by 0 bases, with 16 bases left in between. The DNA for the CDR3 is TGTGCCAGCTCACCATCCGTGTCTTCCACTACGAACACCGGGGAGCTGTTTTTT. The encoded protein is CASSPSVSSTTNTGELFF.